The 14 T cell receptor beta chains reported below all come from one sample, sequenced in a study of T-cell memory formation after mild COVID-19. MiXCR was run by TCRdb on the 5' RACE reads, yielding one entry per CDR3 protein. The sample records roughly 340,000 distinct CDR3 sequences, 20% being singletons. The sample comprised PBMCs or a T cell subset sorted from them (not recorded which). These receptors all stem from a man aged 18 to 30 who had mild COVID-19 (a few samples of this study predate the infection). Cell type and time point are not known.

Ten or more counts support this clonotype. V and J are TRBV4-2 and TRBJ2-1; 9 positions match TRBD2. The J segment lost 1 base and the V segment lost 3 bases, leaving 10 bases of the junction unmatched. Per the germline V gene, CDR1 is LGHNA and CDR2 is YNFKEQ. The CDR3 length is 18 residues. The CDR3 sequence is CASSQGAGTSRSYNEQFF. The CDR3 DNA follows: TGTGCCAGCAGCCAGGGGGCCGGGACTAGCCGATCCTACAATGAGCAGTTCTTC.

Many counts were recorded for this clonotype. The V gene is TRBV20-1, the J gene TRBJ1-1; D is undetermined. Germline CDR1 and CDR2: DFQATT and SNEGSKA (reference sequence). The CDR3 totals 12 residues. V was pared by 5 bases and J by 0 bases, with 7 bases between. CDR3 region: CSAGSVNTEAFF. DNA of the CDR3: TGCAGTGCTGGCTCAGTGAACACTGAAGCTTTCTTT.

The table lists this clonotype with a few counts. The chain employs TRBV11-2 and TRBJ1-1; no definite D call. The CDR3 has 11 amino acids. CDR1 SGHAT and CDR2 FQNNGV come from the germline V gene. V was cut by 5 bases and J by 10 bases, with 11 bases left in between. The CDR3: CASSRAQGAFF. DNA of the CDR3: TGTGCCAGCAGCAGGGCCCAAGGAGCTTTCTTT.

This clonotype was counted many times. The V and J genes are TRBV4-1 and TRBJ2-3; D uncertain. Germline lookup yields CDR1 MGHRA and CDR2 YSYEKL. The germline V and J ends were trimmed by 5 bases and 0 bases, with 9 bases remaining between them. The CDR3 loop spans 14 amino acids. CDR3 sequence reads: CASSVSASTDTQYF. The CDR3 DNA sequence: TGCGCCAGCAGCGTGTCCGCTAGCACAGATACGCAGTATTTT.

The chain employs TRBV5-4 and TRBJ2-7; 7 bases are shared with TRBD2. V lost 7 bases and J lost 2; bases outside the gene matches: 6. The CDR3 is made up of 13 amino acids. Germline loops: CDR1 SGHNT, CDR2 YYREEE (reference sequence). Written as DNA, the CDR3 is TGTGCCAGCGCAATCCGGGGGGCCTACGAGCAGTACTTC. Protein sequence: CASAIRGAYEQYF.

This clonotype was seen more than once but under ten times. The chain employs TRBV9 and TRBJ2-1; D is uncertain. Trimming removed 4 bases from V and 2 bases from J, with 10 bases in between. The CDR3 is made up of 14 amino acids. In germline, CDR1 is SGDLS, CDR2 YYNGEE. The CDR3 region has the DNA TGTGCCAGCAGCCCCGAGGCTGCCTACAATGAGCAGTTCTTC. Residues: CASSPEAAYNEQFF.

Only a few counts were recorded for this clonotype. The gene calls are TRBV6-1 and TRBJ2-7; D possibly corresponds to TRBD1 (5 bases). Germline V lookup: CDR1 MNHNS, CDR2 SASEGT. The CDR3 length is 15 residues. V lost 5 bases to trimming and J lost 0 bases, with 14 bases between them. This chain's CDR3 is CASSKMTDSSYEQYV. Here the CDR3 DNA reads TGTGCCAGCAGTAAGATGACAGATAGCTCCTACGAGCAGTACGTC.

This clonotype was seen more than once but under ten times. The chain links TRBV14 to TRBJ2-6; D not certain. Per germline, CDR1 SGHDN and CDR2 FVKESK. V lost 4 bases and J 0 bases, leaving 4 bases between the germline ends. The CDR3 runs 14 residues. CDR3 region: CASSPYSGANVLTF. CDR3 DNA: TGTGCCAGCAGCCCATACTCTGGGGCCAACGTCCTGACTTTC.

This clonotype was found a few times. V and J are TRBV25-1 and TRBJ2-2; 9 nucleotides align to TRBD2. V lost 1 base, J lost 3 bases, and 9 bases stayed unmatched. CDR3 length: 18 residues. Looked up from germline, CDR1 is MGHDK and CDR2 is SYGVNS. The CDR3 reads CASSESPHSGGYTGELFF. Here the CDR3 DNA reads TGTGCCAGCAGTGAATCCCCTCATAGCGGGGGCTACACCGGGGAGCTGTTTTTT.

The rearrangement joins TRBV5-1 to TRBJ2-2, with D perhaps TRBD1 (6 bases). This CDR3 comprises 16 residues. The V end lost 1 base, the J end lost 3 bases, and 13 bases lay between the germline ends. CDR1 is SGHRS and CDR2 is YFSETQ in the germline V gene. The CDR3 sequence: CASSLKQGEHTGELFF. CDR3 in DNA: TGCGCCAGCAGCTTGAAACAGGGAGAACACACCGGGGAGCTGTTTTTT.

This clonotype was seen only a few times. The rearrangement uses TRBV6-2 or TRBV6-3 and TRBJ1-5; D is undetermined. V was trimmed by 0 bases and J by 7 bases, leaving 7 bases between them. Germline V gene lookup returns CDR1 MNHEY and CDR2 SVGEGT. This CDR3 comprises 13 residues. The CDR3 DNA sequence: TGTGCCAGCAGTTACTCGAGAGGGCAGCCCCAGCATTTT. It is translated as CASSYSRGQPQHF.

CDR3 amino acids: CSVAPPAPRGIYEQYF. The CDR3 DNA is TGCAGCGTTGCCCCCCCGGCCCCCAGGGGCATTTACGAGCAGTACTTC. J is TRBJ2-7 and V is TRBV29-1; D is perhaps TRBD1 (6 bases). CDR3 length: 16 amino acids. V was pared by 4 bases and J by 4 bases, with 23 bases between. CDR1 and CDR2 (germline): SQVTM, ANQGSEA.

The V call is TRBV7-2, the J call TRBJ1-6, with 9 bases that match TRBD1. V trimming: 3 bases; J trimming: 7 bases; junction bases outside the gene matches: 1. CDR1 is SGHTA, CDR2 FQGNSA, per germline. The CDR3 covers 14 residues. This CDR3 is CASSFGTGNSPLHF. The CDR3 nucleotides are TGTGCCAGCAGCTTCGGGACAGGGAATTCACCCCTCCACTTT.

The chain is built from TRBV12-3 or TRBV12-4 and TRBJ2-7, with D perhaps assigned TRBD1 or TRBD2 (6 bases each). Trimming took 6 bases from V and 2 from J, leaving 17 bases between them. The CDR3 spans 15 residues. The CDR3 region is CASSPHPGGTYEQYF. In DNA form, the CDR3 reads TGTGCCAGCAGCCCCCACCCCGGGGGCACCTACGAGCAGTACTTC.